Shown below are 17 T cell receptor beta chains from a single sample sequenced in a study of identical twins. In TCRdb, the 5' RACE reads were re-called with MiXCR into one record per CDR3 protein. The sample has hundreds of thousands of distinct CDR3 sequences; roughly 8.6% are singletons. The sample also formed part of further work on yellow fever vaccine responses in identical twins.

The sample consisted of memory (CD45RO+) T cells sorted from blood. Receptors originate from a woman younger than 30 in good health.

This clonotype has only a few counts. This chain links TRBV25-1 with TRBJ2-5; 8 bases line up with TRBD1. V lost 1 base to trimming and J lost 2 bases; unmatched junction nucleotides: 6. The CDR3 extends over 16 amino acids. Germline V lookup: CDR1 MGHDK, CDR2 SYGVNS. In DNA, the CDR3 is TGTGCCAGCAGTGAATTGGGCAGGGGGCCTCAAGAGACCCAGTACTTC. This encodes CASSELGRGPQETQYF.

This clonotype showed up just a few times. J is TRBJ2-1 and V is TRBV6-5; D might be TRBD1 or TRBD2, each matching 7 bases. Germline loops: CDR1 MNHEY, CDR2 SVGAGI. Trimming left V 4 bases short and J 4 bases short, with 17 bases between. This CDR3 comprises 16 residues. This CDR3 is CASSSSGGRGYNEQFF. CDR3 sequence (DNA): TGTGCCAGCAGTTCATCAGGGGGGCGGGGGTACAATGAGCAGTTCTTC.

This clonotype was detected only a few times. The chain uses TRBV5-5 and TRBJ2-1, with D tentatively TRBD2 (6 bases). V dropped 4 bases and J dropped 8 bases, with 13 bases sitting between them. The CDR3 is made up of 13 amino acids. Germline CDR1 reads SGHKS; CDR2 reads YYEKEE (reference sequence). CDR3 nucleotide sequence: TGTGCCAGCAGCGGGGGGACTTATCATGAGCAGTTCTTC. Translation: CASSGGTYHEQFF.

In its sample, this clonotype was seen a few times. This chain uses TRBV3-1 with TRBJ1-3, with 7 bases lining up with TRBD1. Germline values: CDR1 LGHDT, CDR2 YNNKEL (reference sequence). CDR3 length: 15 amino acids. With V trimmed by 3 bases and J by 0 bases, 2 bases remained unmatched. In DNA form, the CDR3 reads TGTGCCAGCAGCCACAGGGGGTACTCTGGAAACACCATATATTTT. Translation gives CASSHRGYSGNTIYF. The complete variable domain, with remaining parts taken from reference TRBV3-1 and TRBJ1-3, reads DTAVSQTPKYLVTQMGNDKSIKCEQNLGHDTMYWYKQDSKKFLKIMFSYNNKELIINETVPNRFSPKSPDKAHLNLHINSLELGDSAVYFCASSHRGYSGNTIYFGEGSWLTVV.

The sample holds many counts of this clonotype. The genes are TRBV15 and TRBJ1-4; TRBD1 matches at 7 bases. J gave up 6 bases and V 5 bases, and 6 bases lay outside the gene matches. This CDR3 is built from 14 residues. Germline assignment: CDR1 LNHNV and CDR2 YYDKDF (reference sequence). CDR3 in DNA: TGTGCCACCAGCCCTCGAACAGGGGATGAAAAACTGTTTTTT. Amino acid sequence: CATSPRTGDEKLFF.

The V gene is TRBV3-1, the J gene TRBJ2-5; perhaps TRBD2 as D (6 bases). Germline V lookup: CDR1 LGHDT, CDR2 YNNKEL (reference sequence). The CDR3 loop spans 18 amino acids. The CDR3 region has the DNA TGTACCTGCTGCGCCGCGGGGTGGAATAACGGTTTGAATGGGGCCCAGTACTTC. Encoded protein: CTCCAAGWNNGLNGAQYF.

The J gene is TRBJ1-1, the V gene TRBV14; D is unclear. V lost 3 bases, J lost 2 bases, and 7 bases lay in between. The CDR3 length is 13 residues. Germline CDR1 SGHDN, CDR2 FVKESK. The CDR3 DNA reads as TGTGCCAGCAGCCATGGACCAAACACTGAAGCTTTCTTT. It yields the protein CASSHGPNTEAFF.

There are many counts of this clonotype. The chain links TRBV12-3 or TRBV12-4 to TRBJ1-4; 8 bases map to TRBD1. CDR3 length: 16 residues. V lost 4 bases to trimming and J lost 7 bases; unmatched junction nucleotides: 11. This chain's CDR3 is CASSSPRTGRSEKLFF. The CDR3 nucleotides are TGTGCCAGCAGTTCCCCCCGGACAGGGCGGAGTGAAAAACTGTTTTTT.

This clonotype was seen more than once but under ten times. The chain combines TRBV27 with TRBJ1-6; the D is unclear. CDR3 length: 12 amino acids. Trimming stripped 5 bases from V and 9 bases from J, with 8 bases between. The germline CDR1 and CDR2 sequences are MNHEY and SMNVEV (reference sequence). The CDR3 here is CASSRSSSPLHF. The CDR3 region has the DNA TGTGCCAGCAGTCGATCCTCTTCACCCCTCCACTTT.

This clonotype was found many times. The chain couples TRBV12-3 or TRBV12-4 to TRBJ1-5; D may be TRBD1 (5 bases). Trimming shortened V by 4 bases and J by 4 bases, and 8 bases separated the two germline ends. The CDR3 is 13 amino acids. The CDR3: CASSWGGNQPQHF. The CDR3 DNA is TGTGCCAGCAGTTGGGGCGGGAATCAGCCCCAGCATTTT.

This clonotype was seen many times. The rearrangement joins TRBV4-2 to TRBJ2-1; no clear D. V lost 7 bases to trimming and J lost 5 bases, with 15 bases between them. This CDR3 is built from 14 residues. Germline CDR1 is LGHNA and CDR2 is YNFKEQ. Here the CDR3 reads CASTPAETHNEQFF. CDR3 nucleotides: TGTGCCAGCACCCCGGCCGAGACTCACAATGAGCAGTTCTTC.

V and J are TRBV6-5 and TRBJ2-7; 8 bases agree with TRBD2. J gave up 3 bases and V 3 bases, and 7 bases lay outside the gene matches. CDR3 length equals 15 residues. Per the germline V gene, CDR1 is MNHEY and CDR2 is SVGAGI. The CDR3 DNA is TGTGCCAGCAGTTATGTTTCAGCGGGGGACTACGAGCAGTACTTC. This codes for CASSYVSAGDYEQYF.

This clonotype was seen a handful of times. V usage is TRBV2 and J usage is TRBJ2-3, with unresolved D. This CDR3 has 17 amino acids. V was clipped by 6 bases and J by 0 bases, with 19 bases between them. Germline assignment: CDR1 SNHLY and CDR2 FYNNEI. DNA of the CDR3: TGTGCCAGCAGATCCGGGCACCCCAAAGGTAGCACAGATACGCAGTATTTT. Amino acid sequence: CASRSGHPKGSTDTQYF.

This clonotype showed up just a few times. The chain links TRBV6-1 to TRBJ1-5; D is undetermined. Germline lookup yields CDR1 MNHNS and CDR2 SASEGT. The CDR3 is made up of 12 amino acids. Trimming took off 1 base at V and 6 bases at J, with 4 bases between the two ends. DNA of the CDR3: TGTGCCAGCAGTGAAGGGCGTCAGCCCCAGCATTTT. Its translation is CASSEGRQPQHF.

This clonotype has a count of ten or more. This sequence joins TRBV2 and TRBJ2-1; the D gene is possibly TRBD2 (5 bases). Germline loops: CDR1 SNHLY, CDR2 FYNNEI. The CDR3 extends over 14 amino acids. V was pared by 5 bases and J by 6 bases, with 14 bases between. CDR3 sequence reads: CASSPRELPNEQFF. The CDR3, as DNA: TGTGCCAGCAGTCCTAGGGAGCTTCCCAATGAGCAGTTCTTC.

Comment on this clonotype: This may stem from a read error, because a much larger clone lies one nucleotide away. J is TRBJ2-1 and V is TRBV12-3 or TRBV12-4; 14 nucleotides match TRBD2. The CDR3 covers 17 residues. Here the CDR3 reads CTSSPRTSGGTYNEQFF. Here the CDR3 DNA reads TGTACCAGCAGCCCTAGGACTAGCGGGGGGACCTACAATGAGCAGTTCTTC.

The sample holds many counts of this clonotype. V and J are TRBV5-1 and TRBJ1-3; unclear D gene. V was shortened by 2 bases and J by 0 bases, with 6 bases between the two germline ends. Germline V gene data show CDR1 as SGHRS and CDR2 as YFSETQ. This CDR3 comprises 14 residues. The CDR3 region is CASSFGNSGNTIYF. CDR3 nucleotides: TGCGCCAGCAGCTTTGGCAACTCTGGAAACACCATATATTTT. Drawing the rest from reference TRBV5-1 and TRBJ1-3, the complete variable domain is KAGVTQTPRYLIKTRGQQVTLSCSPISGHRSVSWYQQTPGQGLQFLFEYFSETQRNKGNFPGRFSGRQFSNSRSEMNVSTLELGDSALYLCASSFGNSGNTIYFGEGSWLTVV.